Each of the 4 T cell receptor beta chains below was sequenced from the same sample in a study of neurological immune-mediated disorders. TCRdb reprocessed the 5' RACE reads with MiXCR, giving one entry per CDR3 protein. The data contain under 45,000 distinct CDR3 sequences, 13% to 15% of them singletons. Sequenced sample: CD4+ T cells from blood. These receptors were taken from a woman aged 60 to 75 with HTLV-1-associated myelopathy (HAM/TSP).

At least ten counts were recorded for this clonotype. The rearrangement uses TRBV7-8 and TRBJ2-2; a possible D gene is TRBD1 (6 bases). Germline V gives CDR1 SGHVS, CDR2 FQNEAQ. The CDR3 runs to 16 residues. V shed 5 bases and J shed 0 bases, with 13 bases lying between them. The CDR3 is CASSRRTDSNTGELFF. CDR3 DNA: TGTGCCAGCAGCCGTCGGACAGATTCGAACACCGGGGAGCTGTTTTTT.

This clonotype has at least ten counts. J is TRBJ1-2 and V is TRBV9, with 8 bases matching TRBD1. CDR3 length: 14 amino acids. CDR1 SGDLS and CDR2 YYNGEE come from the germline V gene. J lost 8 bases, V lost 0 bases, and 6 bases had no gene match. The CDR3 here is CASSVDPGGGGYTF. The DNA of the CDR3 is TGTGCCAGCAGCGTAGATCCAGGGGGCGGAGGCTACACCTTC.

The chain carries TRBV4-3 and TRBJ2-5; possible D gene TRBD1, 7 bases. Germline CDR1 reads LGHNA; CDR2 reads YSLEER. The CDR3 has 16 amino acids. V lost 2 bases and J 1 base, leaving 14 bases between the germline ends. The DNA of the CDR3 is TGCGCCAGCAGCCAAACACGGGGGACAGTCCAAGAGACCCAGTACTTC. This translates into CASSQTRGTVQETQYF.

This clonotype was recorded at least ten times. V and J are TRBV5-1 and TRBJ2-1; 15 bases line up with TRBD2. Trimming took 6 bases from V and 9 from J; bases not matched to a gene: 7. Germline-derived CDR1 and CDR2 are SGHRS and YFSETQ. The CDR3 length is 15 residues. CDR3 sequence reads: CASTPTGLAGGEQFF. The CDR3 coding sequence is TGCGCCAGCACCCCGACGGGACTAGCGGGGGGTGAGCAGTTCTTC.